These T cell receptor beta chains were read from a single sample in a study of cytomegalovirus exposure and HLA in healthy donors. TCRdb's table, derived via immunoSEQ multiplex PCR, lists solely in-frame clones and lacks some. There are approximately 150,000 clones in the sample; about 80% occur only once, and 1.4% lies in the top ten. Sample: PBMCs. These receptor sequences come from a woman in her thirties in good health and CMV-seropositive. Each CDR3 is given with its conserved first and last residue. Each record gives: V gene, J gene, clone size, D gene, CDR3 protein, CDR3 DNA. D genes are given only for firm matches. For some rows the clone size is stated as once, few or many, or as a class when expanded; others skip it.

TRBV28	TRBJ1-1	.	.	CASSLGPMNTEAFF	TGTGCCAGCAGTTTGGGGCCTATGAACACTGAAGCTTTCTTT
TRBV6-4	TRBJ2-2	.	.	CASSDSSRSPGELFF	TGTGCCAGCAGTGACTCAAGCAGGTCCCCCGGGGAGCTGTTTTTT
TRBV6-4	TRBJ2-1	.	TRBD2	CASSGTLAGEQFF	TGTGCCAGCAGTGGGACCTTAGCGGGAGAGCAGTTCTTC
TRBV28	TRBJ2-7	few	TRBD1	CASAPPTGNSYEQYF	TGTGCCAGCGCCCCCCCGACAGGGAACTCCTACGAGCAGTACTTC
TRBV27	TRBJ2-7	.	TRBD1	CASSPSQGARSYEQYF	TGTGCCAGCAGCCCATCACAGGGGGCAAGATCCTACGAGCAGTACTTC
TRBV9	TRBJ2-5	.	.	CASSVGEGRETQYF	TGTGCCAGCAGCGTAGGGGAAGGGAGGGAGACCCAGTACTTC
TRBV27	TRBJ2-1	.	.	CASRTDHEQFF	TGTGCCAGCAGGACTGACCATGAGCAGTTCTTC
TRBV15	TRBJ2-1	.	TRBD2	CATSGTSGSLNEQFF	TGTGCCACCAGCGGGACTAGCGGGAGTTTAAATGAGCAGTTCTTC
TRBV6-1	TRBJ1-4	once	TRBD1	CASSVRDRSLNEKLFF	TGTGCCAGCAGTGTCCGGGACAGAAGCCTCAATGAAAAACTGTTTTTT
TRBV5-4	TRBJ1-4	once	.	CASSLAGRESEKLFF	TGTGCCAGCAGCTTGGCAGGAAGGGAGTCGGAAAAACTGTTTTTT
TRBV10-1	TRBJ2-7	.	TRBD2	CASSESRGLAVYEQYF	TGCGCCAGCAGTGAGTCGAGAGGACTAGCGGTCTACGAGCAGTACTTC
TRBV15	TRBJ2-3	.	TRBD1	CATSRGGQGFSTDTQYF	TGTGCCACCAGCAGAGGCGGACAGGGTTTTAGCACAGATACGCAGTATTTT
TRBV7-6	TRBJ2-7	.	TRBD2	CASSLGTSGLIEQYF	TGTGCCAGCAGCTTAGGGACTAGCGGTTTGATAGAGCAGTACTTC
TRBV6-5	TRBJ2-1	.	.	CASSYSGDTYNEQFF	TGTGCCAGCAGTTACTCGGGGGACACATACAATGAGCAGTTCTTC
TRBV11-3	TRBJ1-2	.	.	CASSLVGPNYGYTF	TGTGCCAGCAGCTTAGTTGGGCCTAACTATGGCTACACCTTC
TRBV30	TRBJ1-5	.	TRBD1	CAWSVGTGRAQHF	TGTGCCTGGAGTGTAGGGACAGGGAGGGCCCAGCATTTT